Here is one TCR beta chain with its context. Its specificity is unknown. This entry belongs to a study of T cells in localized non-small cell lung cancer. TCRdb's copy holds only in-frame clones and misses some; the assay was immunoSEQ multiplex PCR. The sample consists of tens of thousands of clones, about 85% of them appearing once. Study results and limitations: Researchers found a median around 61 of the top 100 tumor clones in adjacent lung. There was higher T cell clonality in uninvolved adjacent lung than in tumor, and it was highest there.

This CDR3 comprises 16 residues. Trimming took 4 bases from V and 4 from J; bases not matched to a gene: 10. Germline CDR1 and CDR2: SGHRS and YFSETQ. This chain joins TRBV5-1 and TRBJ2-5; 10 bases agree with TRBD2. The clonotype was recovered from a man between 40 and 69 years old with stage III lung adenocarcinoma. The specimen comprised peripheral blood mononuclear cells, sampled before any cancer treatment. The CDR3 region has the DNA TGCGCCAGCAGCCCAGAAGCGGGGGGGCCTCTAGAGACCCAGTACTTC. Protein sequence: CASSPEAGGPLETQYF.